This T cell receptor beta chain appears in the sequencing data of a study of blood T cell repertoires in COVID-19. Some clones are missing from TCRdb's copy, which holds only in-frame ones; the method was immunoSEQ multiplex PCR. This sample yields around 180,000 clones, of which 86% are seen a single time; roughly 2.9% belongs to the top ten. The V and J ends lost 5 bases and 4 bases, in that order; junction bases with no gene match: 21. CDR1 is SGHTA, CDR2 FQGNSA, per germline. The CDR3 spans 19 residues. This chain uses TRBV7-2 with TRBJ2-3; 7 positions match TRBD2. The sequence derives from a woman aged 25-40 years with active or convalescent COVID-19. Specimen: peripheral blood. The DNA for the CDR3 is TGTGCCAGCAGCACCTTACGAGCGGGATTAGGAGTAAAGGCAGATACGCAGTATTTT. Amino acids: CASSTLRAGLGVKADTQYF.